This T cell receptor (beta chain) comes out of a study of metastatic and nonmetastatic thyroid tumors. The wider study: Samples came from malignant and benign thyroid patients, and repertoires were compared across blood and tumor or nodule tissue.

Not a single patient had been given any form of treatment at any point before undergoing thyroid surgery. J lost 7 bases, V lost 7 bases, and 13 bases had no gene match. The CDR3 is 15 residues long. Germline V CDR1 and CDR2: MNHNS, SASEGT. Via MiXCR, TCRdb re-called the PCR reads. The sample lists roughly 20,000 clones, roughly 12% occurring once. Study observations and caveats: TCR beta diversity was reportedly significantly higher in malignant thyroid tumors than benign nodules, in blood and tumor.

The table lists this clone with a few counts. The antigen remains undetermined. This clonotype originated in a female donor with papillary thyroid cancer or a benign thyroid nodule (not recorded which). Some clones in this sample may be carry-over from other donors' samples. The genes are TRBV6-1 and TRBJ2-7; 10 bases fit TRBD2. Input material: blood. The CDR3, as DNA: TGTGCCAGCAAGACAGGAGCGGGAGGGCTAGAGGAGCAGTACTTC. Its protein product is CASKTGAGGLEEQYF.